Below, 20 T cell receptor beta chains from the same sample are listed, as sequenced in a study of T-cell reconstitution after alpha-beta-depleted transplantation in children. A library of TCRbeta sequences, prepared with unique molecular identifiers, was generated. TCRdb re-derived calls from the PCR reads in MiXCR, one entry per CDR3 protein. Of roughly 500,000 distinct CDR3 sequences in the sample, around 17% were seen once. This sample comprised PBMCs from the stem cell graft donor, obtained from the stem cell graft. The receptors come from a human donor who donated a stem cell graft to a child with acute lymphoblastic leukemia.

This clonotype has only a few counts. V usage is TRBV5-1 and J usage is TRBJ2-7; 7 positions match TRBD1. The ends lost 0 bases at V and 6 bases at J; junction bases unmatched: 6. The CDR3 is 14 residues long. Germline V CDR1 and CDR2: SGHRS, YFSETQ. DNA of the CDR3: TGCGCCAGCAGCTTGGTGTCAGGGGGTGTCGAGCAGTACTTC. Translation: CASSLVSGGVEQYF.

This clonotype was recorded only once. Here the CDR3 reads CASSSPGEGLYGYTF. Written as DNA, the CDR3 is TGTGCCAGCAGTTCCCCCGGAGAAGGCCTTTATGGCTACACCTTC. The J gene is TRBJ1-2, the V gene TRBV7-3; D gene unclear. Trimming took 6 bases from V and 5 from J, leaving 19 bases between them. Germline CDR1 SGHTA, CDR2 FQGTGA. This CDR3 spans 15 amino acids.

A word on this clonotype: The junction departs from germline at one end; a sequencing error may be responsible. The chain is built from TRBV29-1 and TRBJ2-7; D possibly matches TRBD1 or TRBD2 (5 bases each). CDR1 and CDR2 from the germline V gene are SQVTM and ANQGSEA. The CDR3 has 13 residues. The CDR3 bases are TGCAGCCCTATATCGGGACGAGACTACGGGCAGTACTTC. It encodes CSPISGRDYGQYF.

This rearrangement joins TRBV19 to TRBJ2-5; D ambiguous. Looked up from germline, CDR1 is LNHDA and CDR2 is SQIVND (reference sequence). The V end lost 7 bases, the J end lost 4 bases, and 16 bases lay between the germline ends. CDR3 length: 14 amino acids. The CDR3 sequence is CASTGSGQPETQYF. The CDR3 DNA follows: TGTGCCAGTACAGGTTCCGGGCAACCAGAGACCCAGTACTTC.

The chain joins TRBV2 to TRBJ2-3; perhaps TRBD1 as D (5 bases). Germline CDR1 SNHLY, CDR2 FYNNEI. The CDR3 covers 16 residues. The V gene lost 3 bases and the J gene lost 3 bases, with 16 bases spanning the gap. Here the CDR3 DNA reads TGTGCCAGCAGTGACGACAGTCCCCCCAGGACAGATACGCAGTATTTT. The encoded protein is CASSDDSPPRTDTQYF.

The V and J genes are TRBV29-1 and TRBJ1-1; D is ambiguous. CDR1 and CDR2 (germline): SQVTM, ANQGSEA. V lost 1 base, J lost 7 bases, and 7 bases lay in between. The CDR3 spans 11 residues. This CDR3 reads CSVEGAGEAFF. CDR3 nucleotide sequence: TGCAGCGTTGAAGGGGCCGGTGAAGCTTTCTTT. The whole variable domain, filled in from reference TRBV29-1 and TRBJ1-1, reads SAVISQKPSRDICQRGTSLTIQCQVDSQVTMMFWYRQQPGQSLTLIATANQGSEATYESGFVIDKFPISRPNLTFSTLTVSNMSPEDSSIYLCSVEGAGEAFFGQGTRLTVV.

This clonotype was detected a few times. The CDR3 reads CAISETSGMGHEQFF. In nucleotides, the CDR3 is TGTGCCATCAGTGAGACTAGCGGGATGGGGCATGAGCAGTTCTTC. The chain recombines TRBV10-3 with TRBJ2-1; 10 bases are a match to TRBD2. Germline assignment: CDR1 ENHRY and CDR2 SYGVKD. The V gene end was trimmed by 2 bases and the J gene end by 8 bases; junction bases not matched to a gene: 6. The CDR3 extends over 15 amino acids.

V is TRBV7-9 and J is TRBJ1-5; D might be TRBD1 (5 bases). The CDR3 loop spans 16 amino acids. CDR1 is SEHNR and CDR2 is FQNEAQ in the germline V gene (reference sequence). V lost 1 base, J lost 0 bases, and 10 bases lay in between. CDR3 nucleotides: TGTGCCAGCAGCTTAGAAGGGGTCCATAGCAATCAGCCCCAGCATTTT. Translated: CASSLEGVHSNQPQHF.

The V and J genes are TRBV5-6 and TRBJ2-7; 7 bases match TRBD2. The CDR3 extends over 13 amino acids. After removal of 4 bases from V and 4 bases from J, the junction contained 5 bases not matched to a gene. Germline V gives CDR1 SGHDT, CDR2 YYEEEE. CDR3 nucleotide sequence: TGTGCCAGCAGCCGGACTAGTTCGTACGAGCAGTACTTC. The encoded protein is CASSRTSSYEQYF.

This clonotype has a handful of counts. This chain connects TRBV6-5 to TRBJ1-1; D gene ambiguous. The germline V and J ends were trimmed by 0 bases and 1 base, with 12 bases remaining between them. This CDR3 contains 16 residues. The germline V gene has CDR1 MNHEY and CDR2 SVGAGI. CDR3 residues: CASSYSRVEGNTEAFF. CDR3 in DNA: TGTGCCAGCAGTTACTCGCGGGTAGAGGGGAACACTGAAGCTTTCTTT.

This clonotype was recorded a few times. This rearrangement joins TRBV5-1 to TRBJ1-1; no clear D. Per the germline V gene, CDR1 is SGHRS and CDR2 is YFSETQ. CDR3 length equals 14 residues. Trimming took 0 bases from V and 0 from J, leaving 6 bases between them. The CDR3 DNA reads TGCGCCAGCAGCTTGGCCCCCATGAACACTGAAGCTTTCTTT. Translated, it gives CASSLAPMNTEAFF.

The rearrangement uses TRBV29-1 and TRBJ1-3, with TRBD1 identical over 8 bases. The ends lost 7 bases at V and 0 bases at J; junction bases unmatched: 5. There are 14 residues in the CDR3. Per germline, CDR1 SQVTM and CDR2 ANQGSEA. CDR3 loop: CSARQGNSGNTIYF. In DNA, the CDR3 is TGCAGCGCCAGACAGGGGAACTCTGGAAACACCATATATTTT.

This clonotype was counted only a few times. The CDR3 spells CSVDLAGEGEQYF. The CDR3 nucleotides are TGCAGCGTTGATCTAGCGGGAGAGGGCGAGCAGTACTTC. The chain recombines TRBV29-1 with TRBJ2-7, with TRBD2 matching 10 bases. V shed 3 bases and J 6 bases; nucleotides not matched to a gene: 5. Looked up from germline, CDR1 is SQVTM and CDR2 is ANQGSEA. CDR3 length: 13 amino acids.

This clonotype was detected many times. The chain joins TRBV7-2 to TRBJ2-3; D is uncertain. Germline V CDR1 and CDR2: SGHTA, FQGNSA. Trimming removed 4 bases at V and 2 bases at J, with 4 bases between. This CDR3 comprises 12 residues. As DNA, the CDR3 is TGTGCCAGCAGCTCCTACACAGATACGCAGTATTTT. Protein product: CASSSYTDTQYF.

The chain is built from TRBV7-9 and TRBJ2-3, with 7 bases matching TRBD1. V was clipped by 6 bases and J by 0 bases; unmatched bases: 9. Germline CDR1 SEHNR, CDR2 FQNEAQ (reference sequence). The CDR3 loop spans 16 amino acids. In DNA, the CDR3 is TGTGCCAGCAGTCCAACAGGGGTCCGAAGCACAGATACGCAGTATTTT. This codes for CASSPTGVRSTDTQYF.

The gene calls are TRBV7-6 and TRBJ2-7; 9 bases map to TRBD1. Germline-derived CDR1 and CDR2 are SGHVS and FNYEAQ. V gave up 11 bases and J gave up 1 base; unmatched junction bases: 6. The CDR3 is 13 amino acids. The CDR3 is CACRDRVSYEQYF. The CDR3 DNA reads TGTGCCTGCCGGGACAGGGTGTCCTACGAGCAGTACTTC.

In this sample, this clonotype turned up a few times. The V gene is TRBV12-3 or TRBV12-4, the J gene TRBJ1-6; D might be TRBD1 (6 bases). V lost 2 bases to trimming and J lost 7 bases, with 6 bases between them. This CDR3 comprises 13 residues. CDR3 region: CASSLTGNSPLHF. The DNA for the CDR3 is TGTGCCAGCAGTTTAACAGGGAATTCACCCCTCCACTTT.

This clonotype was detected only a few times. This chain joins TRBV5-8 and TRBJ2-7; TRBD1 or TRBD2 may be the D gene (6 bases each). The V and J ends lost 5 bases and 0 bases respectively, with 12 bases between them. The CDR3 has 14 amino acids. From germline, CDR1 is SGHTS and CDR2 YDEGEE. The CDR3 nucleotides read TGTGCCAGCAGATGGAGGGACAACTCCTACGAGCAGTACTTC. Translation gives CASRWRDNSYEQYF. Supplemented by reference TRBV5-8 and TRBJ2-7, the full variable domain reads EAGVTQSPTHLIKTRGQQATLRCSPISGHTSVYWYQQALGLGLQFLLWYDEGEERNRGNFPPRFSGRQFPNYSSELNVNALELEDSALYLCASRWRDNSYEQYFGPGTRLTVT.

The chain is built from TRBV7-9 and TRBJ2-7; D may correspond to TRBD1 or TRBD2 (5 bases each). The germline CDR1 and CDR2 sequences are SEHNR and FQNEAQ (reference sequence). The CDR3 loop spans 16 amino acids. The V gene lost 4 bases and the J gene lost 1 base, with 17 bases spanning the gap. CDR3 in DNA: TGTGCCAGCAGCTCGGCGCGAGGGACGGAGTCCTACGAGCAGTACTTC. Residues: CASSSARGTESYEQYF. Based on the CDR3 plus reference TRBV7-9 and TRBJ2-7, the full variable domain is DTGVSQNPRHKITKRGQNVTFRCDPISEHNRLYWYRQTLGQGPEFLTYFQNEAQLEKSRLLSDRFSAERPKGSFSTLEIQRTEQGDSAMYLCASSSARGTESYEQYFGPGTRLTVT.

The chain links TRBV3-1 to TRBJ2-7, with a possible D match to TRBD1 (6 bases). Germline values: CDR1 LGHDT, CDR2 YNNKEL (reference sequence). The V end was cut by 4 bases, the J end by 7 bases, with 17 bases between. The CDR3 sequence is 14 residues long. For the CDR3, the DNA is TGTGCCAGCAGCCGACGACAGGAACTGTGGGAGCAGTACTTC. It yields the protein CASSRRQELWEQYF.